The sequence of this T cell receptor beta chain was determined in a study of blood T cell repertoires in COVID-19 (dated by TCRdb to about 2020). With regard to the full study: Collaborator samples came from the United States, Italy and Spain and covered acute and convalescent phases of COVID-19. The material from the prospective study consisted of cDNA or gDNA derived from T cells, B-cell-depleted T cells, or PBMCs. Deeply sampled blood TCRbeta repertoires from subjects exposed to, actively infected with, or recovered from COVID-19 were included in the dataset. A freely available public database, intended as a resource for researchers studying the immune response to SARS-CoV-2, is where the repertoires were released. Samples came from the ongoing ImmuneRACE study (first 160 participants) plus 1,254 subjects from 6 global collaborators. Nearly every sample came with metadata listing a de-identified subject ID, COVID-19 status, age in years and sex. Where available, HLA class I and class II types were taken from metadata supplied by the sample provider and were not determined by assay-based typing. What the study reported, not specific to this receptor: The amount of clinical and demographic metadata varied by source and participant and was provided uncurated.

As for this clone: It has no known antigen specificity. No qualities accompany the bases; no much larger clone lies one base away.

The germline V gene sets CDR1 to SGHTA and CDR2 to FQGNSA. The CDR3 contains 17 residues, cysteine and phenylalanine counted. Only the CDR3 DNA is retained, 51 bases long and in frame from the first base. V lost 0 bases and J lost 5 bases, and the count of bases not matched to a germline gene is 9. Each collaborating institution followed its own protocols to collect whole blood in K2EDTA tubes. For TCRbeta analysis, collaborators shipped samples as frozen whole blood, isolated PBMCs, or DNA extracted from either of those sample types. The immunoSEQ Assay, a bias-controlled multiplex PCR, was used to amplify TCRbeta CDR3 regions from genomic DNA. As for the original processing: Nucleated cell counts per sample were estimated from amplification of reference gene primers within the assay. To quantify the absolute abundance of each unique TCRbeta CDR3 rearrangement, sequence reads were collapsed and filtered. Productive Simpson clonality was computed per sample as the square root of Simpson's diversity index over productive rearrangements. The table comes from immuneACCESS by way of TCRdb, which keeps in-frame sequences with V and J called. Part of the clones is missing from these tables; in studies checked, under half for an unresolved V gene and the rest for unknown reasons. That table is the source of V, J and clone size, and D and trimming were worked out from the DNA. Counted in this sample were around 45,000 clones; 87% of them appeared once. Together, the top ten hold 15% of the sample.

Recombination connected TRBV7-2 to TRBJ2-5; 10 central nucleotides agree with TRBD2. Material for sequencing was peripheral blood. The clonotype originates from a man aged 55 to 70 with active COVID-19. The DNA reads TGTGCCAGCAGCTTAGCTAATCTAGCGGGGGCCCGGGAGACCCAGTACTTC. The translation is CASSLANLAGARETQYF.